The table lists the clone carrying this T cell receptor beta chain with a few counts. Its target is not known. Germline V lookup: CDR1 GTSNPN, CDR2 SVGIG (reference sequence). The germline V and J ends were trimmed by 3 bases and 5 bases, with 16 bases remaining between them. This CDR3 comprises 15 residues. 13 Jbeta primers and 60 Vbeta primers were used for the PCR. Libraries were prepared by immunoSEQ multiplex PCR; TCRdb keeps only in-frame clonotypes and omits some of them. Altogether about 110,000 clones are present, just under 75% being singletons, with the ten largest covering less than 3.5%. The data stem from a study of cytomegalovirus exposure and HLA in healthy donors. Study-wide results and limits: The number of N-insertions in an Asian-associated ancestry cluster was reportedly below the 666-donor mean in a later analysis. Most sequenced TCRs were rare (though some public TCRs occurred in many donors). An analysis done earlier found most TCR beta V segments productive about 87% or about 30% of the time. No immune exposure information besides CMV serostatus was available.

The specimen was PBMCs. The chain recombines TRBV30 with TRBJ1-4, with TRBD1 as a possible D gene (5 bases). This clonotype originated in a man aged 50-60 years in good health and CMV-seropositive. The CDR3 here is CAWSKGQGVNEKLFF. The CDR3 nucleotides are TGTGCCTGGAGCAAAGGACAAGGGGTAAATGAAAAACTGTTTTTT.